This TCR beta chain emerged from a study of cytomegalovirus exposure and HLA in healthy donors. Findings and caveats of the study: Links to common viral pathogens appeared, in a later analysis, for several of the most significant clusters.

In regard to this clone: What it binds is unknown.

Germline V gene data show CDR1 as SGDLS and CDR2 as YYNGEE. The CDR3 sequence is 16 residues long. Trimming took 4 bases from V and 5 from J; bases not matched to a gene: 13. Vbeta (60) and Jbeta (13) primers were used in the PCR. Only in-frame clones appear in the TCRdb table, and some are missing; sequencing was by immunoSEQ multiplex PCR. This table has fewer than 200,000 clones, approximately 75% appearing once. Material for sequencing was PBMCs. The TCR originated in a young man in good health and CMV-seropositive. The rearrangement links TRBV9 to TRBJ2-5; the match to TRBD2 covers 8 bases. CDR3 in DNA: TGTGCCAGCAGCTCCGTCGGGGGGGGCTTTGGGGAGACCCAGTACTTC. It translates to CASSSVGGGFGETQYF.